One and the same sample provided the 27 T cell receptor beta chains below, sequenced in a study of CD8+ T cells in alopecia areata. RNA extraction was followed by reverse transcription into cDNA, which acted as the sequencing template. Generated by immunoSEQ multiplex PCR, the TCRdb table keeps only in-frame clones and is missing some. The table lists more than 150,000 clones, 59% of them singletons. The sequences come from CD4+ T cells sorted from blood, collected at week 0. The receptors come from a human donor with alopecia areata.

The CDR3 loop reads CSVAGATGGNEKLFF. Written as DNA, the CDR3 is TGCAGCGTGGCGGGGGCGACAGGAGGGAATGAAAAACTGTTTTTT. The J gene is TRBJ1-4, the V gene TRBV29-1; tentatively, D is TRBD1 (6 bases). Germline values: CDR1 SQVTM, CDR2 ANQGSEA. Between the trimmed V and J ends, which lost 6 bases and 5 bases, there was a span of 19 bases. CDR3 size: 15 residues.

V and J are TRBV11-2 and TRBJ1-6; maybe TRBD1 (6 bases). CDR3 size: 16 residues. Trimming removed 4 bases from V and 0 bases from J, with 10 bases in between. CDR1 and CDR2 (germline): SGHAT, FQNNGV. CDR3 coding DNA: TGTGCCAGCAGCTACCAGGGGAGCTCCTATAATTCACCCCTCCACTTT. It encodes CASSYQGSSYNSPLHF.

This sequence joins TRBV7-2 and TRBJ2-5, with 15 bases matching TRBD2. This CDR3 has 15 residues. CDR1 and CDR2 from the germline V gene are SGHTA and FQGNSA. The junction had 5 bases not matched to a gene; V was cut back by 5 bases and J by 7 bases. CDR3 nucleotides: TGTGCCAGCAGCGCGGGACTAGCGGGGGGCGGGACCCAGTACTTC. This codes for CASSAGLAGGGTQYF.

The chain combines TRBV15 with TRBJ2-6; D is ambiguous. Germline V gives CDR1 LNHNV, CDR2 YYDKDF (reference sequence). Trimming cost V 4 bases and J 1 base, with 5 bases left between them. The CDR3 covers 14 residues. The DNA for the CDR3 is TGTGCCACCAGCATCAGATCTGGGGCCAACGTCCTGACTTTC. Encoded protein: CATSIRSGANVLTF.

The table lists this clone with a few counts. The chain recombines TRBV2 with TRBJ2-2; D is undetermined. Between the trimmed V and J ends, which lost 5 bases and 4 bases, there was a span of 11 bases. CDR3 length equals 14 residues. Germline CDR1 and CDR2: SNHLY and FYNNEI. The CDR3 nucleotides read TGTGCCAGCAGTATTACAGTTCGCACCGGGGAGCTGTTTTTT. This sequence encodes CASSITVRTGELFF.

This chain joins TRBV14 and TRBJ2-7; D is possibly TRBD1 (6 bases). This CDR3 is built from 13 residues. CDR1 is SGHDN, CDR2 FVKESK, per germline. Trimming removed 4 bases from V and 2 bases from J, with 9 bases in between. CDR3 in amino acids: CASSLGHTYEQYF. The CDR3 coding sequence is TGTGCCAGCAGCCTGGGACACACCTACGAGCAGTACTTC.

V is TRBV19 and J is TRBJ1-5, with unresolved D. The V end was cut by 5 bases, the J end by 3 bases, with 14 bases between. CDR1 is LNHDA, CDR2 SQIVND, per germline (reference sequence). This CDR3 comprises 15 residues. This CDR3 reads CASSYYLTPNQPQHF. The CDR3 nucleotides read TGTGCCAGTAGTTATTATCTAACTCCCAATCAGCCCCAGCATTTT.

This clone was observed a handful of times. The chain carries TRBV11-3 and TRBJ2-5, with D perhaps matching TRBD2 (5 bases). This CDR3 comprises 11 residues. The germline V gene encodes CDR1 SGHNT and CDR2 YENEEA. Trimming pared 10 bases from V and 4 bases from J, leaving 10 bases between. In DNA, the CDR3 is TGTGCCATACAGAGCGGAGAGACCCAGTACTTC. It encodes CAIQSGETQYF.

This clone came up a few times. The rearrangement links TRBV30 to TRBJ1-2; D uncertain. Germline V gene sequence: CDR1 GTSNPN, CDR2 SVGIG (reference sequence). The CDR3 consists of 11 residues. Trimming took 4 bases from V and 10 from J, leaving 13 bases between them. CDR3 coding DNA: TGTGCCTGGAAGCCGGCAGAGATCTACACCTTC. It is translated as CAWKPAEIYTF.

The V gene is TRBV29-1, the J gene TRBJ1-5; the D gene is possibly TRBD1 (6 bases). Germline values: CDR1 SQVTM, CDR2 ANQGSEA. V lost 6 bases to trimming and J lost 1 base, with 19 bases between them. The CDR3 runs 16 residues. The CDR3 is CSVERTGTRSNQPQHF. CDR3 DNA sequence: TGCAGCGTCGAAAGAACCGGGACACGGAGCAATCAGCCCCAGCATTTT. Filled out from reference TRBV29-1 and TRBJ1-5, the complete variable domain reads SAVISQKPSRDICQRGTSLTIQCQVDSQVTMMFWYRQQPGQSLTLIATANQGSEATYESGFVIDKFPISRPNLTFSTLTVSNMSPEDSSIYLCSVERTGTRSNQPQHFGDGTRLSIL.

The J gene is TRBJ1-6, the V gene TRBV9, with TRBD1 matching 9 bases. V shed 2 bases and J 9 bases; nucleotides not matched to a gene: 3. Germline CDR1 reads SGDLS; CDR2 reads YYNGEE. The CDR3 covers 14 residues. CDR3 protein: CASSVWDRASPLHF. The CDR3 DNA reads TGTGCCAGCAGCGTGTGGGACAGGGCTTCACCCCTCCACTTT. The variable domain in full, completed from reference TRBV9 and TRBJ1-6, reads DSGVTQTPKHLITATGQRVTLRCSPRSGDLSVYWYQQSLDQGLQFLIQYYNGEERAKGNILERFSAQQFPDLHSELNLSSLELGDSALYFCASSVWDRASPLHFGNGTRLTVT.

V and J are TRBV25-1 and TRBJ2-7; 7 nucleotides line up with TRBD2. CDR1 is MGHDK, CDR2 SYGVNS, per germline. The CDR3 is 13 amino acids. V gave up 5 bases and J gave up 4 bases; unmatched junction bases: 5. In nucleotides, the CDR3 is TGTGCCAGCAGTCGGGGGGTCTTATACGAGCAGTACTTC. Encoded protein: CASSRGVLYEQYF.

The chain couples TRBV5-6 to TRBJ2-5, with TRBD1 matching 8 bases. V shed 4 bases and J 5 bases; nucleotides not matched to a gene: 13. Germline CDR1 SGHDT, CDR2 YYEEEE. This CDR3 has 16 amino acids. CDR3 amino acids: CASSVYHRDRSETQYF. CDR3 nucleotide sequence: TGTGCCAGCAGCGTATACCACCGGGACAGGTCGGAGACCCAGTACTTC.

This chain connects TRBV29-1 to TRBJ1-2; a possible D gene is TRBD1 (5 bases). This CDR3 has 15 amino acids. Germline loops: CDR1 SQVTM, CDR2 ANQGSEA. Trimming removed 0 bases from V and 4 bases from J, with 15 bases in between. The CDR3 loop is CSVEDHGGNLYGYTF. The CDR3 DNA is TGCAGCGTTGAAGATCACGGGGGAAACCTCTATGGCTACACCTTC. The full variable domain, with the rest looked up from reference TRBV29-1 and TRBJ1-2, is SAVISQKPSRDICQRGTSLTIQCQVDSQVTMMFWYRQQPGQSLTLIATANQGSEATYESGFVIDKFPISRPNLTFSTLTVSNMSPEDSSIYLCSVEDHGGNLYGYTFGSGTRLTVV.

The V and J genes are TRBV5-6 and TRBJ2-7; 10 positions agree with TRBD2. The CDR3 consists of 14 residues. Per germline, CDR1 SGHDT and CDR2 YYEEEE. The trim removed 0 bases at V and 6 bases at J, leaving 3 bases unmatched. CDR3 residues: CASSLVAGGTEQYF. CDR3 DNA: TGTGCCAGCAGCTTGGTAGCGGGGGGTACCGAGCAGTACTTC.

This clone has only a few counts. The chain recombines TRBV7-9 with TRBJ1-3; no clear D. The V gene's germline CDR1 is SEHNR and CDR2 FQNEAQ (reference sequence). Deletions cut 5 bases from V and 0 bases from J, with 8 bases between. CDR3 length equals 14 residues. Written as DNA, the CDR3 is TGTGCCAGCAGCCAGCAGAGCTCTGGAAACACCATATATTTT. Amino acid sequence: CASSQQSSGNTIYF.

The rearrangement uses TRBV2 and TRBJ1-2; D gene ambiguous. Germline CDR1 is SNHLY and CDR2 is FYNNEI. CDR3 length: 12 amino acids. The V and J ends lost 4 bases and 9 bases respectively, with 12 bases between them. The CDR3 DNA sequence: TGTGCCAGCAGTGGAGAAGGGCATAGCTACACCTTC. Its translation: CASSGEGHSYTF.

The J gene is TRBJ2-1, the V gene TRBV15; D is perhaps TRBD2 (6 bases). Germline V CDR1 and CDR2: LNHNV, YYDKDF (reference sequence). This CDR3 comprises 16 residues. V lost 0 bases and J lost 0, with 9 bases in between. DNA of the CDR3: TGTGCCACCAGCAGAGATCACGGGAGCTCCTACAATGAGCAGTTCTTC. Amino acids: CATSRDHGSSYNEQFF.

The rearrangement links TRBV7-9 to TRBJ1-2; D is ambiguous. CDR1 and CDR2 (germline): SEHNR, FQNEAQ (reference sequence). V lost 2 bases, J lost 5 bases, and 9 bases lay in between. The CDR3 spans 13 residues. In DNA form, the CDR3 reads TGTGCCAGCAGCTTACATGCTCTTTATGGCTACACCTTC. Residues: CASSLHALYGYTF.

V is TRBV29-1 and J is TRBJ2-3; D may be TRBD1 or TRBD2 (6 bases each). Germline CDR1 SQVTM, CDR2 ANQGSEA. V was shortened by 4 bases and J by 6 bases, with 11 bases between the two germline ends. CDR3 length: 12 amino acids. The CDR3: CSVVPGADTQYF. For the CDR3, the DNA is TGCAGCGTTGTTCCGGGGGCGGATACGCAGTATTTT.

The rearrangement uses TRBV29-1 and TRBJ2-3; TRBD2 matches 9 bases. CDR1 is SQVTM, CDR2 ANQGSEA, per germline. CDR3 length equals 15 residues. The V and J ends lost 3 bases and 6 bases, in that order; junction bases with no gene match: 10. The CDR3 sequence: CSVEGSGGELDTQYF. DNA for the CDR3: TGCAGCGTTGAGGGTAGCGGGGGAGAATTGGATACGCAGTATTTT.

This clone was detected a few times. This chain uses TRBV29-1 with TRBJ2-1; D gene unclear. The germline V and J ends were trimmed by 7 bases and 6 bases, with 10 bases remaining between them. The CDR3 consists of 11 residues. The germline V gene has CDR1 SQVTM and CDR2 ANQGSEA. The CDR3 DNA is TGCAGCGCCTCCCATGGCAATGAGCAGTTCTTC. This gives the protein CSASHGNEQFF.

Written as DNA, the CDR3 is TGTGCCAGCAGTGCGGGGTCTCATCAGCCCCAGCATTTT. Amino acids: CASSAGSHQPQHF. The chain couples TRBV25-1 to TRBJ1-5; D is undetermined. Trimming removed 4 bases at V and 5 bases at J, with 9 bases between. Germline V lookup: CDR1 MGHDK, CDR2 SYGVNS. This CDR3 has 13 residues.

The V gene is TRBV10-3, the J gene TRBJ1-5; no definite D call. CDR3 length: 13 amino acids. Between the trimmed V and J ends, which lost 3 bases and 5 bases, there was a span of 8 bases. CDR1 ENHRY and CDR2 SYGVKD come from the germline V gene. The CDR3 loop is CAISDGSHQPQHF. CDR3 bases: TGTGCCATCAGTGATGGCAGCCATCAGCCCCAGCATTTT.

This clone came up once. The chain joins TRBV6-5 to TRBJ2-4, with a weak D call TRBD1 (6 bases). Trimming removed 0 bases from V and 1 base from J, with 10 bases in between. In germline, CDR1 is MNHEY, CDR2 SVGAGI. CDR3 size: 16 residues. CDR3 in amino acids: CASSYSPQGAKNIQYF. The CDR3 DNA is TGTGCCAGCAGTTACTCGCCCCAGGGGGCCAAAAACATTCAGTACTTC.

There are a few counts of this clone. The chain recombines TRBV4-3 with TRBJ1-5, with 7 bases that match TRBD1. The germline V gene encodes CDR1 LGHNA and CDR2 YSLEER. This CDR3 region has 15 residues. The junction had 4 bases not matched to a gene; V was cut back by 3 bases and J by 2 bases. The CDR3 region has the DNA TGCGCCAGCAGCCAGATCACAGGGGGCAATCAGCCCCAGCATTTT. Translating gives CASSQITGGNQPQHF.

The genes are TRBV15 and TRBJ2-7, with D possibly being TRBD1 (5 bases). This CDR3 has 15 residues. The germline V gene encodes CDR1 LNHNV and CDR2 YYDKDF (reference sequence). V was shortened by 2 bases and J by 5 bases, with 16 bases between the two germline ends. The CDR3 DNA reads as TGTGCCACCAGCAGACACCAAAGACAGTCAGACGAGCAGTACTTC. Residues: CATSRHQRQSDEQYF. Using reference TRBV15 and TRBJ2-7 for the parts outside the CDR3, the full variable domain is DAMVIQNPRYQVTQFGKPVTLSCSQTLNHNVMYWYQQKSSQAPKLLFHYYDKDFNNEADTPDNFQSRRPNTSFCFLDIRSPGLGDTAMYLCATSRHQRQSDEQYFGPGTRLTVT.